The entry below describes one TCR beta chain. These data are taken from a study of blood T cell repertoires in COVID-19. Study in general: Sources were T cells, B-cell-depleted T cells, or PBMCs; the material itself was cDNA or gDNA.

Seattle's enrolled individuals joined amid active infection and were then monitored longitudinally. Measured with immunoSEQ multiplex PCR; TCRdb has only the in-frame clones, and not every one. The sample has roughly 210,000 clones, approximately 80% seen once. Germline V gene data show CDR1 as SEHNR and CDR2 as FQNEAQ (reference sequence). Trimming stripped 5 bases from V and 6 bases from J, with 11 bases between. CDR3 size: 13 residues. This chain connects TRBV7-9 to TRBJ2-1; D is perhaps TRBD2 (6 bases). The sequence derives from an elderly woman with COVID-19, enrolled during active disease. Sequences were obtained from peripheral blood. The CDR3 region has the DNA TGTGCCAGCAGCCTTATGGAGGGCAATGAGCAGTTCTTC. Protein: CASSLMEGNEQFF.